These 13 T cell receptor beta chains were sequenced from one sample in a study of beta chain features in type 1 diabetes. Since all of the isolated RNA was reverse transcribed, expressed TCRB transcripts were what got sequenced. Produced via immunoSEQ multiplex PCR; TCRdb's table is partial and in-frame only. The sample consists of about 620,000 clones, around 15% of them appearing once. Input material: naive CD4+ T cells from blood. The receptors originated from a man younger than 35 in good health.

This clone has more than one count but fewer than ten. CDR3: CASRGLGTDTQYF. The CDR3, as DNA: TGTGCCAGCAGGGGACTCGGCACAGATACGCAGTATTTT. The J gene is TRBJ2-3, the V gene TRBV7-8; tentative D call: TRBD2 (6 bases). The length of the CDR3 is 13 residues. Germline V gives CDR1 SGHVS, CDR2 FQNEAQ. Trimming left V 6 bases short and J 1 base short, with 8 bases between.

The chain uses TRBV28 and TRBJ2-3; D gene ambiguous. V was cut by 2 bases and J by 0 bases, with 9 bases left in between. CDR1 is MDHEN, CDR2 SYDVKM, per germline. The CDR3 totals 15 residues. CDR3 DNA: TGTGCCAGCAGTTTACCGGCAGGTAGCACAGATACGCAGTATTTT. Its translation: CASSLPAGSTDTQYF.

This clone was detected a few times. V gene TRBV29-1 combines with J gene TRBJ1-1; 7 positions match TRBD1. CDR3 length: 12 amino acids. Trimming at V came to 7 bases and at J to 5 bases, leaving 7 bases not matched to a gene. Per the germline V gene, CDR1 is SQVTM and CDR2 is ANQGSEA. CDR3 coding DNA: TGCAGCGCTGGACAGGTCCCGACTGAAGCTTTCTTT. This encodes CSAGQVPTEAFF.

This clone was detected only once. The rearrangement links TRBV27 to TRBJ2-5; 8 bases align to TRBD2. The trim removed 6 bases at V and 1 base at J, leaving 7 bases unmatched. The CDR3 totals 15 residues. Germline V gene sequence: CDR1 MNHEY, CDR2 SMNVEV (reference sequence). The CDR3 DNA is TGTGCCAGCAGCCCTAGGCGGGGGGTCCAAGAGACCCAGTACTTC. This sequence encodes CASSPRRGVQETQYF.

This chain joins TRBV4-1 and TRBJ2-3; D not certain. V was clipped by 0 bases and J by 3 bases, with 10 bases between them. The CDR3 consists of 15 residues. Germline V gene data show CDR1 as MGHRA and CDR2 as YSYEKL. CDR3 in DNA: TGCGCCAGCAGCCAAGAGGTCTTATATACAGATACGCAGTATTTT. Encoded protein: CASSQEVLYTDTQYF.

The chain employs TRBV7-9 and TRBJ1-4; D perhaps matches TRBD1 (5 bases). CDR1 is SEHNR, CDR2 FQNEAQ, per germline (reference sequence). V lost 3 bases, J lost 5 bases, and 10 bases lay in between. The CDR3 length is 14 residues. CDR3 loop: CASSFQGLNEKLFF. DNA for the CDR3: TGTGCCAGCAGCTTTCAGGGACTCAATGAAAAACTGTTTTTT. Looking up the rest from reference TRBV7-9 and TRBJ1-4 gives the full variable domain: DTGVSQNPRHKITKRGQNVTFRCDPISEHNRLYWYRQTLGQGPEFLTYFQNEAQLEKSRLLSDRFSAERPKGSFSTLEIQRTEQGDSAMYLCASSFQGLNEKLFFGSGTQLSVL.

This clone was seen a few times. This chain joins TRBV2 and TRBJ2-3; perhaps D is TRBD1 or TRBD2 (5 bases each). V was pared by 6 bases and J by 2 bases, with 12 bases between. The CDR3 covers 14 residues. CDR1 SNHLY and CDR2 FYNNEI come from the germline V gene. CDR3 protein: CASSRDRFTDTQYF. DNA for the CDR3: TGTGCCAGCAGCCGGGACCGGTTCACAGATACGCAGTATTTT. Together with reference TRBV2 and TRBJ2-3, the CDR3 gives the full variable domain: EPEVTQTPSHQVTQMGQEVILRCVPISNHLYFYWYRQILGQKVEFLVSFYNNEISEKSEIFDDQFSVERPDGSNFTLKIRSTKLEDSAMYFCASSRDRFTDTQYFGPGTRLTVL.

This clone occurred a few times. This chain links TRBV5-1 with TRBJ2-1; D gene uncertain. V shed 1 base and J shed 2 bases, with 7 bases lying between them. The CDR3 covers 14 residues. Germline assignment: CDR1 SGHRS and CDR2 YFSETQ. The CDR3 spells CASSLLVTYNEQFF. CDR3 coding DNA: TGCGCCAGCAGCTTGTTGGTTACCTACAATGAGCAGTTCTTC.

The J gene is TRBJ1-5, the V gene TRBV6-1; D is ambiguous. The V end lost 4 bases, the J end lost 0 bases, and 10 bases lay between the germline ends. The CDR3 covers 15 residues. The germline gives CDR1 MNHNS, CDR2 SASEGT. This CDR3 is CASSAIQNSNQPQHF. Here the CDR3 DNA reads TGTGCCAGCAGTGCTATACAGAATAGCAATCAGCCCCAGCATTTT.

Only a few counts were recorded for this clone. This chain uses TRBV18 with TRBJ1-4; D possibly corresponds to TRBD1 (6 bases). The CDR3 has 14 residues. The germline V gene encodes CDR1 KGHSH and CDR2 LQKENI. V shed 2 bases and J shed 6 bases, with 10 bases lying between them. CDR3 sequence: CASSPGGAYEKLFF. CDR3 nucleotides: TGTGCCAGCTCACCAGGGGGCGCGTATGAAAAACTGTTTTTT.

A remark on this clone: The junction departs from the called germline gene at one end, perhaps through a read error. The chain has TRBV7-7 and TRBJ2-5, with 10 positions matching TRBD1. There are 15 residues in the CDR3. Germline V gene data show CDR1 as SSHAT and CDR2 as FNYEAQ (reference sequence). CDR3 sequence: CASRLGTGAQETQYF. The CDR3 region has the DNA TGTGCTAGCAGACTTGGGACAGGGGCGCAAGAGACCCAGTACTTC. The full variable domain, completed using reference TRBV7-7 and TRBJ2-5, is GAGVSQSPRYKVTKRGQDVTLRCDPISSHATLYWYQQALGQGPEFLTYFNYEAQPDKSGLPSDRFSAERPEGSISTLTIQRTEQRDSAMYRCASRLGTGAQETQYFGPGTRLLVL.

V usage is TRBV6-1 and J usage is TRBJ2-7; perhaps TRBD1 as D (6 bases). Germline CDR1 reads MNHNS; CDR2 reads SASEGT. The CDR3 has 15 residues. The ends were cut back, 1 base at V and 4 bases at J, with 14 bases in the middle. The CDR3 spells CASSEGSNRVYEQYF. The CDR3 nucleotides are TGTGCCAGCAGTGAAGGTTCTAACAGGGTATACGAGCAGTACTTC.

This clone has a handful of counts. V usage is TRBV5-8 and J usage is TRBJ2-3, with D hard to call. The CDR3 loop spans 14 amino acids. V lost 0 bases, J lost 6 bases, and 11 bases lay in between. The V gene's germline CDR1 is SGHTS and CDR2 YDEGEE. In nucleotides, the CDR3 is TGTGCCAGCAGCTTGGGTCAGGCATCGGATACGCAGTATTTT. It is translated as CASSLGQASDTQYF.